This record concerns one T cell receptor beta chain sequence. This entry belongs to a study of monozygotic twins with inflammatory bowel disease. Template switching incorporated UMIs with a 6-nucleotide sample barcode. TCRdb re-called the 5' RACE reads; one entry per CDR3 protein, DNA not given. This sample's clone table lists approximately 400,000 distinct CDR3 sequences. Looked up from germline, CDR1 is DFQATT and CDR2 is SNEGSKA (reference sequence). The CDR3 runs to 14 residues. The TCR comes from a human donor with ulcerative colitis or Crohn's disease, or a healthy co-twin of an affected twin (not recorded which). The chain links TRBV20-1 to TRBJ1-5; TCRdb gives TRBD1 as the D gene, but with no DNA this cannot be confirmed. The sequencing sample was made of blood. CDR3 region: CSARPVDRLQPQHF.